This passage covers 24 T cell receptor beta chains from one sample sequenced in a study of cytomegalovirus exposure and HLA in healthy donors. With 60 Vbeta and 13 Jbeta primers, the PCR was carried out. Assay used: immunoSEQ multiplex PCR; TCRdb lists only in-frame clones, some missing. The sample has approximately 220,000 clones, roughly 80% seen once; the top ten hold 15% to 17%. The sample consisted of PBMCs. These receptors were collected from a man aged 35 to 55 in good health and CMV-seronegative.

The chain recombines TRBV4-1 with TRBJ2-2, with TRBD1 matching 9 bases. This CDR3 region has 15 residues. Germline V gene lookup returns CDR1 MGHRA and CDR2 YSYEKL. V lost 3 bases, J lost 8 bases, and 7 bases stayed unmatched. CDR3 DNA: TGCGCCAGCAGCCAGGGACAGGGTTTCTGGGGGGAGCTGTTTTTT. It specifies CASSQGQGFWGELFF.

CDR3 sequence reads: CASSPGVRNTGELFF. The DNA of the CDR3 is TGTGCCAGCAGTCCGGGGGTAAGGAACACCGGGGAGCTGTTTTTT. The chain uses TRBV27 and TRBJ2-2, with D perhaps TRBD2 (6 bases). Germline CDR1 is MNHEY and CDR2 is SMNVEV (reference sequence). This CDR3 is 15 amino acids long. V was trimmed by 5 bases and J by 1 base, leaving 11 bases between them.

The V gene is TRBV18, the J gene TRBJ1-5; 7 nucleotides line up with TRBD1. V lost 4 bases to trimming and J lost 4 bases; unmatched junction nucleotides: 1. The CDR3 runs to 13 residues. Germline V CDR1 and CDR2: KGHSH, LQKENI. DNA for the CDR3: TGTGCCAGCTCACGGGACAGAAATCAGCCCCAGCATTTT. The encoded protein is CASSRDRNQPQHF.

This chain joins TRBV6-1 and TRBJ1-1; a weak D match, TRBD1 (6 bases). CDR3 length: 13 amino acids. Germline V gene lookup returns CDR1 MNHNS and CDR2 SASEGT. The V end was cut by 4 bases, the J end by 6 bases, with 12 bases between. In DNA, the CDR3 is TGTGCCAGCAGTGTAGGGGGGGGCTCTGAAGCTTTCTTT. Protein: CASSVGGGSEAFF.

The chain joins TRBV28 to TRBJ2-2, with D tentatively TRBD1 (6 bases). With 7 bases removed from V and 7 bases from J, the gap between germline ends came to 13 bases. This CDR3 spans 13 amino acids. Germline values: CDR1 MDHEN, CDR2 SYDVKM. CDR3 coding DNA: TGTGCCAGCACCCTTCGACAGGACGGGGAGCTGTTTTTT. Its protein is CASTLRQDGELFF. Filled out from reference TRBV28 and TRBJ2-2, the complete variable domain reads DVKVTQSSRYLVKRTGEKVFLECVQDMDHENMFWYRQDPGLGLRLIYFSYDVKMKEKGDIPEGYSVSREKKERFSLILESASTNQTSMYLCASTLRQDGELFFGEGSRLTVL.

The chain couples TRBV28 to TRBJ2-3; D remains unclear. The CDR3 has 13 amino acids. Germline V gene data show CDR1 as MDHEN and CDR2 as SYDVKM. With 2 bases removed from V and 5 bases from J, the gap between germline ends came to 8 bases. The CDR3 DNA is TGTGCCAGCAGTTTAGGAGCGCTAGATACGCAGTATTTT. The encoded protein is CASSLGALDTQYF.

The J gene is TRBJ2-7, the V gene TRBV4-3, with a tentative D call TRBD2 (5 bases). The germline V and J ends were trimmed by 6 bases and 6 bases, with 18 bases remaining between them. Germline CDR1 is LGHNA and CDR2 is YSLEER. There are 14 residues in the CDR3. The CDR3 spells CASRPSLGRGEQYF. In DNA, the CDR3 is TGCGCCAGCAGACCTTCCCTGGGCCGGGGCGAGCAGTACTTC.

The DNA of the CDR3 is TGTGCCATCAGTGAGTCCCTTACAGGGGGCTCTGGAAACACCATATATTTT. Translated, it gives CAISESLTGGSGNTIYF. The gene calls are TRBV10-3 and TRBJ1-3, with TRBD1 matching 8 bases. The CDR3 totals 17 residues. The junction had 4 bases not matched to a gene; V was cut back by 0 bases and J by 0 bases. Germline loops: CDR1 ENHRY, CDR2 SYGVKD.

The chain employs TRBV6-1 and TRBJ2-5; 10 nucleotides agree with TRBD2. The CDR3 spans 15 residues. The J segment lost 5 bases and the V segment lost 5 bases, leaving 8 bases of the junction unmatched. From germline, CDR1 is MNHNS and CDR2 SASEGT. CDR3 nucleotide sequence: TGTGCCAGCAGTAACAGCGGGAGGGCCATGGAGACCCAGTACTTC. As protein: CASSNSGRAMETQYF.

The chain links TRBV7-3 to TRBJ1-1; tentatively, D is TRBD1 (5 bases). The CDR3 runs to 15 residues. Trimming removed 0 bases at V and 0 bases at J, with 8 bases between. In germline, CDR1 is SGHTA, CDR2 FQGTGA. The CDR3 spells CASSLTTELNTEAFF. CDR3 coding DNA: TGTGCCAGCAGCTTAACGACAGAATTGAACACTGAAGCTTTCTTT.

CDR3 coding DNA: TGTGCCAGCAGTGGGGAGGCCGATACGCAGTATTTT. This translates into CASSGEADTQYF. The genes are TRBV25-1 and TRBJ2-3, with a weak D call TRBD2 (6 bases). Germline V CDR1 and CDR2: MGHDK, SYGVNS. With 4 bases removed from V and 6 bases from J, the gap between germline ends came to 8 bases. The CDR3 consists of 12 residues. The entire variable domain, with the rest obtained from reference TRBV25-1 and TRBJ2-3, is as follows: EADIYQTPRYLVIGTGKKITLECSQTMGHDKMYWYQQDPGMELHLIHYSYGVNSTEKGDLSSESTVSRIRTEHFPLTLESARPSHTSQYLCASSGEADTQYFGPGTRLTVL.

The chain couples TRBV2 to TRBJ2-3; D ambiguous. V was trimmed by 2 bases and J by 2 bases, leaving 8 bases between them. This CDR3 region has 14 residues. CDR1 and CDR2 from the germline V gene are SNHLY and FYNNEI. The CDR3 loop is CASSERVYTDTQYF. The CDR3 region has the DNA TGTGCCAGCAGTGAACGGGTTTACACAGATACGCAGTATTTT.

The CDR3 DNA reads TGTGCCAGCAGCTCGTCGGGGACTAGCCGCACAGATACGCAGTATTTT. Protein: CASSSSGTSRTDTQYF. The chain employs TRBV5-6 and TRBJ2-3, with 9 bases fitting TRBD2. The CDR3 loop spans 16 amino acids. The ends lost 3 bases at V and 1 base at J; junction bases unmatched: 6. Germline-derived CDR1 and CDR2 are SGHDT and YYEEEE. The full variable domain, rest sourced from reference TRBV5-6 and TRBJ2-3, is DAGVTQSPTHLIKTRGQQVTLRCSPKSGHDTVSWYQQALGQGPQFIFQYYEEEERQRGNFPDRFSGHQFPNYSSELNVNALLLGDSALYLCASSSSGTSRTDTQYFGPGTRLTVL.

As DNA, the CDR3 is TGTGCCATCAGTGAGGGGGGGGACAGGGGCACTGAAGCTTTCTTT. It codes for CAISEGGDRGTEAFF. The V gene is TRBV10-3, the J gene TRBJ1-1; 10 bases line up with TRBD1. The V gene's germline CDR1 is ENHRY and CDR2 SYGVKD. The CDR3 covers 15 residues. Losses at the gene ends were 2 bases for V and 4 bases for J; bases not matched to a gene: 4.

The chain combines TRBV6-1 with TRBJ1-1; no clear D gene. The V end was cut by 2 bases, the J end by 5 bases, with 9 bases between. This CDR3 contains 13 residues. Looked up from germline, CDR1 is MNHNS and CDR2 is SASEGT. CDR3 region: CASSETWRTEAFF. CDR3 coding DNA: TGTGCCAGCAGTGAAACCTGGCGGACTGAAGCTTTCTTT.

The chain couples TRBV11-2 to TRBJ2-5, with D unclear. CDR3 length: 13 residues. The germline V and J ends were trimmed by 5 bases and 8 bases, with 15 bases remaining between them. The germline gives CDR1 SGHAT, CDR2 FQNNGV. The CDR3 DNA follows: TGTGCCAGCAGCGATGGGCGAGTGGTCACCCAGTACTTC. It translates to CASSDGRVVTQYF. The full variable domain, rest sourced from reference TRBV11-2 and TRBJ2-5, is EAGVAQSPRYKIIEKRQSVAFWCNPISGHATLYWYQQILGQGPKLLIQFQNNGVVDDSQLPKDRFSAERLKGVDSTLKIQPAKLEDSAVYLCASSDGRVVTQYFGPGTRLLVL.

DNA for the CDR3: TGTGCCAGCAGCATCTGGGCGGGAGGCACAGATACGCAGTATTTT. Translated: CASSIWAGGTDTQYF. The rearrangement links TRBV27 to TRBJ2-3; 7 bases line up with TRBD2. This CDR3 region has 15 residues. V shed 6 bases, J shed 1 base, and the junction held 7 bases outside the gene matches. Germline-derived CDR1 and CDR2 are MNHEY and SMNVEV (reference sequence).

This clone was observed a handful of times. This sequence joins TRBV5-6 and TRBJ1-1, with D possibly matching TRBD1 (6 bases). The CDR3 length is 16 residues. Germline V gives CDR1 SGHDT, CDR2 YYEEEE. Trimming took 3 bases from V and 4 from J, leaving 19 bases between them. Here the CDR3 DNA reads TGTGCCAGCAGCTCGCCCTCACAGGGTAGAGGCACTGAAGCTTTCTTT. This sequence encodes CASSSPSQGRGTEAFF.

This chain uses TRBV7-9 with TRBJ1-6, with D maybe TRBD1 (6 bases). CDR1 and CDR2 from the germline V gene are SEHNR and FQNEAQ (reference sequence). This CDR3 has 13 amino acids. With 5 bases removed from V and 10 bases from J, the gap between germline ends came to 12 bases. The CDR3 nucleotides read TGTGCCAGCAGCACAGGGAGAGGCTCACCCCTCCACTTT. Its protein is CASSTGRGSPLHF.

V usage is TRBV4-3 and J usage is TRBJ1-1; perhaps TRBD1 as D (6 bases). The CDR3 length is 14 residues. CDR1 is LGHNA and CDR2 is YSLEER in the germline V gene. Trimming shortened V by 0 bases and J by 5 bases, and 10 bases separated the two germline ends. This CDR3 reads CASSQDRGGTEAFF. The DNA of the CDR3 is TGCGCCAGCAGCCAAGATAGAGGGGGAACTGAAGCTTTCTTT.

The CDR3: CASKRRDRGHDGYTF. The CDR3 DNA is TGTGCCAGCAAACGCCGGGACAGGGGGCATGATGGCTACACCTTC. The genes are TRBV2 and TRBJ1-2; the match to TRBD1 covers 12 bases. V shed 7 bases, J shed 6 bases, and the junction held 9 bases outside the gene matches. This CDR3 is 15 amino acids long. Germline CDR1 and CDR2: SNHLY and FYNNEI.

This rearrangement joins TRBV18 to TRBJ1-1; 8 bases are a match to TRBD1. Trimming at V came to 5 bases and at J to 5 bases, leaving 7 bases not matched to a gene. The CDR3 sequence is 14 residues long. Germline V gene lookup returns CDR1 KGHSH and CDR2 LQKENI. CDR3 DNA: TGTGCCAGCTCAACCGACAGGGGTGGAACTGAAGCTTTCTTT. This sequence encodes CASSTDRGGTEAFF.

The V and J genes are TRBV11-2 and TRBJ2-1, with TRBD1 as a possible D gene (5 bases). Looked up from germline, CDR1 is SGHAT and CDR2 is FQNNGV. The CDR3 sequence is 13 residues long. V shed 6 bases and J shed 7 bases, with 13 bases lying between them. The CDR3 loop is CASRKGKGNEQFF. CDR3 nucleotide sequence: TGTGCCAGCAGAAAGGGCAAGGGGAATGAGCAGTTCTTC.

Only a few counts were recorded for this clone. The rearrangement links TRBV6-5 to TRBJ2-2, with no clear D. Looked up from germline, CDR1 is MNHEY and CDR2 is SVGAGI. The CDR3 contains 11 residues. The germline V and J ends were trimmed by 5 bases and 6 bases, with 4 bases remaining between them. CDR3 sequence: CASSTPGELFF. CDR3 sequence (DNA): TGTGCCAGCAGTACACCCGGGGAGCTGTTTTTT.